The 27 T cell receptor beta chains presented below share a single source sample, sequenced in a study of T-cell memory formation after mild COVID-19. TCRdb itself ran the 5' RACE reads through MiXCR, one entry per CDR3 protein. The sample lists about 560,000 distinct CDR3 sequences, less than 25% occurring once. The specimen was PBMCs or a T cell subset sorted from them (not recorded which). All receptors derive from an adult woman who had mild COVID-19 (a few samples of this study predate the infection). Cell type and time point are not known.

This chain connects TRBV11-2 to TRBJ2-2, with D maybe TRBD2 (5 bases). The CDR3 consists of 19 residues. V was cut by 1 base and J by 1 base, with 19 bases left in between. The germline V gene has CDR1 SGHAT and CDR2 FQNNGV. CDR3 region: CASSLGGQRKTKNTGELFF. In DNA, the CDR3 is TGTGCCAGCAGCTTAGGAGGGCAGCGTAAGACTAAGAACACCGGGGAGCTGTTTTTT.

CDR3 residues: CSVESGTSLAKNIQYF. CDR3 DNA sequence: TGCAGCGTCGAGAGCGGGACCTCGCTAGCCAAAAACATTCAGTACTTC. The chain links TRBV29-1 to TRBJ2-4; TRBD2 agrees at 7 bases. CDR1 SQVTM and CDR2 ANQGSEA come from the germline V gene. J gave up 0 bases and V 6 bases, and 11 bases lay outside the gene matches. The CDR3 has 16 residues.

This clonotype was picked up a small number of times. This rearrangement joins TRBV20-1 to TRBJ2-1; 7 bases are a match to TRBD2. V dropped 2 bases and J dropped 2; count of bases not matched to a gene: 6. Germline CDR1 reads DFQATT; CDR2 reads SNEGSKA (reference sequence). The length of the CDR3 is 15 residues. The CDR3: CSARPSGAPYNEQFF. In DNA form, the CDR3 reads TGCAGTGCTAGACCAAGCGGGGCCCCCTACAATGAGCAGTTCTTC.

The chain joins TRBV28 to TRBJ2-2; D is possibly TRBD2 (5 bases). Germline CDR1 MDHEN, CDR2 SYDVKM. V was trimmed by 6 bases and J by 0 bases, leaving 11 bases between them. The CDR3 covers 15 residues. CDR3 bases: TGTGCCAGCAGGGACTGGACGGCGAACACCGGGGAGCTGTTTTTT. Its protein is CASRDWTANTGELFF.

This clonotype was detected a few times. The chain couples TRBV5-6 to TRBJ2-1, with 7 bases aligning to TRBD2. The CDR3 sequence is 17 residues long. The junction had 7 bases not matched to a gene; V was cut back by 0 bases and J by 1 base. Germline V gene lookup returns CDR1 SGHDT and CDR2 YYEEEE. Here the CDR3 DNA reads TGTGCCAGCAGCTTGGGGTATAGGGGAGGGTCCTACAATGAGCAGTTCTTC. Its protein is CASSLGYRGGSYNEQFF.

This clonotype was found a few times. The chain employs TRBV7-6 and TRBJ2-5, with TRBD2 matching over 8 bases. Germline V gives CDR1 SGHVS, CDR2 FNYEAQ. V was pared by 6 bases and J by 1 base, with 10 bases of the junction left unmatched. The CDR3 has 16 residues. The CDR3 DNA reads as TGTGCCAGCAGTTTGCACGGACTAGCCTCCCAAGAGACCCAGTACTTC. Translating it yields CASSLHGLASQETQYF. Together with reference TRBV7-6 and TRBJ2-5, the CDR3 gives the full variable domain: GAGVSQSPRYKVTKRGQDVALRCDPISGHVSLYWYRQALGQGPEFLTYFNYEAQQDKSGLPNDRFSAERPEGSISTLTIQRTEQRDSAMYRCASSLHGLASQETQYFGPGTRLLVL.

V gene TRBV29-1 combines with J gene TRBJ1-1; 7 bases match TRBD1. CDR1 is SQVTM and CDR2 is ANQGSEA in the germline V gene. The CDR3 sequence is 13 residues long. V lost 6 bases and J lost 0; bases outside the gene matches: 4. The CDR3 DNA reads TGCAGCGTGCTGGGACAGCTGAACACTGAAGCTTTCTTT. It yields the protein CSVLGQLNTEAFF. The full variable domain, rest sourced from reference TRBV29-1 and TRBJ1-1, is SAVISQKPSRDICQRGTSLTIQCQVDSQVTMMFWYRQQPGQSLTLIATANQGSEATYESGFVIDKFPISRPNLTFSTLTVSNMSPEDSSIYLCSVLGQLNTEAFFGQGTRLTVV.

This clonotype was observed a handful of times. The chain carries TRBV12-3 or TRBV12-4 and TRBJ1-5; possibly TRBD1 for D (6 bases). The CDR3 is made up of 16 amino acids. Trimming took off 6 bases at V and 2 bases at J, with 17 bases between the two ends. CDR3 nucleotides: TGTGCCAGCAGACTCTCAGGGGAAGGGGGCAATCAGCCCCAGCATTTT. Its translation is CASRLSGEGGNQPQHF.

V and J are TRBV9 and TRBJ2-5; D ambiguous. The CDR3 covers 14 residues. Between the trimmed V and J ends, which lost 0 bases and 0 bases, there was a span of 6 bases. CDR1 is SGDLS, CDR2 YYNGEE, per germline. Here the CDR3 reads CASSVAEYQETQYF. The CDR3 DNA sequence: TGTGCCAGCAGCGTAGCAGAGTACCAAGAGACCCAGTACTTC.

The chain employs TRBV24-1 and TRBJ1-2, with D tentatively TRBD1 (6 bases). Germline V gene lookup returns CDR1 KGHDR and CDR2 SFDVKD. The CDR3 has 13 residues. Trimming took 6 bases from V and 2 from J, leaving 9 bases between them. The CDR3 nucleotides are TGTGCCACCAGTCAGGGGTGGAACTATGGCTACACCTTC. Protein product: CATSQGWNYGYTF.

This clonotype appeared a few times. J is TRBJ1-1 and V is TRBV7-9; TRBD1 agrees at 9 bases. The ends lost 4 bases at V and 3 bases at J; junction bases unmatched: 6. Germline CDR1 reads SEHNR; CDR2 reads FQNEAQ (reference sequence). CDR3 length: 15 amino acids. CDR3 nucleotide sequence: TGTGCCAGCAGCTGGATGACAGGGGGGGACACTGAAGCTTTCTTT. It translates to CASSWMTGGDTEAFF.

V gene TRBV7-3 combines with J gene TRBJ1-1, with D hard to call. This CDR3 is built from 14 residues. V lost 4 bases to trimming and J lost 4 bases, with 13 bases between them. Germline values: CDR1 SGHTA, CDR2 FQGTGA. CDR3 DNA: TGTGCCAGCAGCTCCGCCCGGACTAGCACTGAAGCTTTCTTT. Translated, it gives CASSSARTSTEAFF.

This clonotype occurred a few times. The gene calls are TRBV12-3 or TRBV12-4 and TRBJ1-1; 12 bases match TRBD1. V trimming: 6 bases; J trimming: 1 base; junction bases outside the gene matches: 6. The CDR3 has 16 amino acids. CDR3 sequence: CASRSGTGGWNTEAFF. Written as DNA, the CDR3 is TGTGCCAGCAGATCAGGGACAGGGGGCTGGAACACTGAAGCTTTCTTT.

Details on this clonotype: Given a much more abundant clone one base away, this may be a read error. This chain links TRBV3-1 with TRBJ2-1; D may correspond to TRBD1 or TRBD2 (5 bases each). CDR3 length: 13 residues. Germline V gene data show CDR1 as LGHDT and CDR2 as YNNKEL (reference sequence). The ends were cut back, 0 bases at V and 7 bases at J, with 7 bases in the middle. CDR3 in DNA: TGTGCCAGCAGCCAAGATGGGGGTAATGAGCAGTTCTTC. Protein sequence: CASSQDGGNEQFF.

This clonotype was found a few times. The chain employs TRBV21-1 and TRBJ2-5; the table's TRBD1 call for D was not verified on the DNA. TRBV21-1 is described as a pseudogene. The CDR3 loop spans 13 amino acids. CDR3 in DNA: TGTGCCAGCACCCACCCGGGTGGGGAGACCCAGTACTTC. Amino acid sequence: CASTHPGGETQYF.

In its sample, this clonotype was seen a few times. V and J are TRBV6-2 or TRBV6-3 and TRBJ2-7, with D maybe TRBD2 (5 bases). Trimming took off 4 bases at V and 3 bases at J, with 10 bases between the two ends. Germline CDR1 MNHEY, CDR2 SVGEGT. The CDR3 spans 13 residues. CDR3 sequence: CASSFTRYYEQYF. The CDR3 nucleotides read TGTGCCAGCAGTTTTACTAGGTACTACGAGCAGTACTTC.

This chain links TRBV19 with TRBJ1-1; D is perhaps TRBD1 (5 bases). This CDR3 region has 14 residues. Trimming took off 4 bases at V and 4 bases at J, with 13 bases between the two ends. Germline V CDR1 and CDR2: LNHDA, SQIVND (reference sequence). As DNA, the CDR3 is TGTGCCAGTAGTAGCGGACGGGGGGGCACTGAAGCTTTCTTT. Its protein is CASSSGRGGTEAFF.

There are a few counts of this clonotype. CDR3 residues: CASSLGVASPLHF. The DNA for the CDR3 is TGTGCCAGCAGCTTAGGAGTGGCTAGCCCCCTCCACTTT. V and J are TRBV7-2 and TRBJ1-6; D gene unclear. CDR3 length: 13 residues. The V end was cut by 1 base, the J end by 13 bases, with 11 bases between. CDR1 is SGHTA and CDR2 is FQGNSA in the germline V gene.

A few counts support this clonotype. The chain links TRBV20-1 to TRBJ2-7; 9 positions agree with TRBD2. The germline CDR1 and CDR2 sequences are DFQATT and SNEGSKA (reference sequence). The J segment lost 6 bases and the V segment lost 3 bases, leaving 3 bases of the junction unmatched. The CDR3 has 12 residues. CDR3 nucleotides: TGCAGTGCTAGGCGGGAGGGTTTCGAGCAGTACTTC. Its translation: CSARREGFEQYF.

This clonotype has just a few counts. The chain uses TRBV4-3 and TRBJ2-7, with TRBD2 matching 12 bases. The CDR3 length is 16 residues. Unmatched junction bases numbered 4, after V lost 1 base and J lost 3 bases. CDR1 is LGHNA, CDR2 YSLEER, per germline. Here the CDR3 reads CASSQGTSGVVYEQYF. CDR3 sequence (DNA): TGCGCCAGCAGCCAAGGGACTAGCGGGGTGGTCTACGAGCAGTACTTC.

Many counts were recorded for this clonotype. V gene TRBV7-8 combines with J gene TRBJ2-4, with TRBD1 matching over 11 bases. The ends lost 0 bases at V and 6 bases at J; junction bases unmatched: 7. The length of the CDR3 is 17 residues. Germline-derived CDR1 and CDR2 are SGHVS and FQNEAQ. DNA for the CDR3: TGTGCCAGCAGCTTAGCGGCCTTGGGGACAGGGGGAAACATTCAGTACTTC. Protein product: CASSLAALGTGGNIQYF.

This rearrangement joins TRBV20-1 to TRBJ2-1; D may match TRBD1 or TRBD2 (5 bases each). The CDR3 totals 15 residues. The V end was cut by 6 bases, the J end by 0 bases, with 15 bases between. The germline CDR1 and CDR2 sequences are DFQATT and SNEGSKA (reference sequence). The CDR3 bases are TGCAGTGCCCACGCCGGGACCCACTCCTACAATGAGCAGTTCTTC. It encodes CSAHAGTHSYNEQFF.

The count of this clonotype is one. V and J are TRBV28 and TRBJ2-1; D remains ambiguous. Trimming left V 5 bases short and J 9 bases short, with 14 bases between. Germline-derived CDR1 and CDR2 are MDHEN and SYDVKM. The CDR3 is 13 residues long. CDR3 DNA: TGTGCCAGCAGTCAGTTCTTCCGGGTTGAGCAGTTCTTC. It yields the protein CASSQFFRVEQFF.

This clonotype was seen a few times. The V call is TRBV7-3, the J call TRBJ2-2; 11 nucleotides match TRBD1. V lost 5 bases to trimming and J lost 7 bases; unmatched junction nucleotides: 9. Germline V lookup: CDR1 SGHTA, CDR2 FQGTGA. The CDR3 spans 16 residues. The CDR3 sequence: CASSLGGQGAVGELFF. CDR3 coding DNA: TGTGCCAGCAGCCTTGGAGGACAGGGGGCAGTCGGGGAGCTGTTTTTT. Drawing the rest from reference TRBV7-3 and TRBJ2-2, the complete variable domain is GAGVSQTPSNKVTEKGKYVELRCDPISGHTALYWYRQSLGQGPEFLIYFQGTGAADDSGLPNDRFFAVRPEGSVSTLKIQRTERGDSAVYLCASSLGGQGAVGELFFGEGSRLTVL.

The V call is TRBV12-3 or TRBV12-4, the J call TRBJ2-5, with D tentatively TRBD2 (6 bases). This CDR3 is built from 14 residues. V gave up 2 bases and J gave up 4 bases, with 11 bases separating them. In DNA, the CDR3 is TGTGCCAGCAGTTTAAGGAGGGGTGGAGAGACCCAGTACTTC. It yields the protein CASSLRRGGETQYF.

This clonotype appeared a few times. V gene TRBV6-5 combines with J gene TRBJ2-5, with 7 bases fitting TRBD2. Trimming removed 8 bases from V and 5 bases from J; junction bases left unmatched: 14. The germline gives CDR1 MNHEY, CDR2 SVGAGI. CDR3 length: 15 amino acids. In nucleotides, the CDR3 is TGTGCCAGCGGCCCGACTAGCAGGCCTGCGGAGACCCAGTACTTC. This encodes CASGPTSRPAETQYF.

This chain links TRBV4-3 with TRBJ2-7, with 7 bases fitting TRBD1. Germline CDR1 reads LGHNA; CDR2 reads YSLEER. CDR3 length: 15 amino acids. V was pared by 0 bases and J by 0 bases, with 2 bases of the junction left unmatched. For the CDR3, the DNA is TGCGCCAGCAGCCAAGATGGACAGGACTCCTACGAGCAGTACTTC. Its translation: CASSQDGQDSYEQYF.